The sequence of this TCR beta chain was determined in a study of chemoradiotherapy in HPV16-positive cancers (dated 2022 in TCRdb). In terms of the full investigation: Functional T-cell assays on cells from two HPV16-positive patients defined candidate HPV-specific T-cell clones and common TCR motifs. Whether T-cell immunity against the HPV oncoproteins E6 and E7 changes during chemoradiotherapy and whether survival is affected by this immunity were examined in the study. TCR repertoires from over 75 patients with HPV-related cancers were then used to track the candidate HPV-specific TCRs and motifs.

CDR1 and CDR2 were assigned from the germline V gene (reference sequence) as GTSNPN and SVGIG. V loses 0 bases at its end and J loses 16 bases; junction bases beyond the gene matches: 8. The CDR3 starts with the cysteine, ends with the phenylalanine, and has 12 residues. The DNA shown is the 36-base CDR3, in frame from base 1. Libraries came from the immunoSEQ multiplex PCR assay. TCRdb re-hosts the immuneACCESS table, in-frame sequences only. Its copies lack some clones; in the studies checked, an unresolved V gene accounts for under half of them, and the cause for the rest is not known. Here the sample has 5,500 to 6,500 clones; 75% to 90% occur a single time. The ten most abundant clones make up more than 7% of the sample. In the case of this clone: The specificity of this receptor is unknown. No base qualities exist here, and no much larger clone lies one base off it.

Repertoires were sampled repeatedly over the course of chemoradiotherapy, so clonal expansion could be followed in the tumor microenvironment. Points the paper makes about the study in general: Expansion of candidate HPV-specific clones and E7-related TCR motifs was observed in the tumor microenvironment during treatment, whereas no such expansion was observed for non-HPV-specific T cells. The functional definition of HPV-specific T cells was derived from only two HPV16-positive patients, and the survival association was reported for HPV16-positive patients. Improved recurrence-free survival in HPV16-positive patients was associated with expansion of HPV-responsive T cells during chemoradiotherapy.

Here the sequenced sample was tumor tissue, taken from a patient who underwent chemoradiotherapy. The chain joins TRBV30 to TRBJ2-1, with 8 bases matching TRBD2. The sequence was obtained from a human donor with HPV-associated anogenital cancer. The CDR3 region: CAWSVPGGRAFF. The sequenced DNA is TGTGCCTGGAGTGTACCGGGGGGGCGCGCCTTCTTC.